A single sample gave rise to the 27 T cell receptor beta chains below, sequenced in a study of blood T cell repertoires in COVID-19. TCRdb keeps only in-frame clones here, not all; method: immunoSEQ multiplex PCR. The sample lists 90,000 to 120,000 clones, around 90% seen once, with around 6.5% in the top ten. The sequencing sample was made of peripheral blood. These receptors all stem from a woman aged 55-75 years with acute or convalescent COVID-19.

V and J are TRBV2 and TRBJ1-2; D is uncertain. V was trimmed by 4 bases and J by 7 bases, leaving 7 bases between them. Looked up from germline, CDR1 is SNHLY and CDR2 is FYNNEI. This CDR3 contains 11 residues. CDR3 protein: CASSGTTGYTF. DNA for the CDR3: TGTGCCAGCAGTGGGACTACTGGCTACACCTTC.

The rearrangement uses TRBV19 and TRBJ2-1; D is uncertain. Germline V gene sequence: CDR1 LNHDA, CDR2 SQIVND (reference sequence). Trimming stripped 5 bases from V and 5 bases from J, with 7 bases between. The CDR3 is 12 amino acids. The CDR3 spells CASSPQNNEQFF. DNA for the CDR3: TGTGCCAGTAGTCCACAGAACAATGAGCAGTTCTTC.

This clone was observed a single time. The chain combines TRBV28 with TRBJ1-2, with D unclear. Trimming left V 1 base short and J 2 bases short, with 11 bases between. Germline V gene data show CDR1 as MDHEN and CDR2 as SYDVKM. CDR3 length equals 15 residues. Here the CDR3 reads CASSLLGGMNYGYTF. In nucleotides, the CDR3 is TGTGCCAGCAGTTTATTGGGAGGGATGAACTATGGCTACACCTTC.

The genes are TRBV25-1 and TRBJ1-1; the match to TRBD1 covers 7 bases. CDR1 and CDR2 (germline): MGHDK, SYGVNS. V shed 6 bases, J shed 9 bases, and the junction held 16 bases outside the gene matches. The CDR3 runs 15 residues. CDR3 residues: CASRPTGKLQHQAFF. The CDR3 nucleotides are TGTGCCAGCAGGCCGACAGGGAAACTACAACACCAAGCTTTCTTT.

This chain's CDR3 is CASSPLRNEQFF. As DNA, the CDR3 is TGTGCCAGCAGCCCTTTGCGAAATGAGCAGTTCTTC. The V call is TRBV7-8, the J call TRBJ2-1; no firm D call. Germline loops: CDR1 SGHVS, CDR2 FQNEAQ. This CDR3 is built from 12 residues. Deletions cut 5 bases from V and 7 bases from J, with 9 bases between. Full variable domain (missing parts from reference TRBV7-8 and TRBJ2-1): GAGVSQSPRYKVAKRGQDVALRCDPISGHVSLFWYQQALGQGPEFLTYFQNEAQLDKSGLPSDRFFAERPEGSVSTLKIQRTQQEDSAVYLCASSPLRNEQFFGPGTRLTVL.

The rearrangement joins TRBV28 to TRBJ1-2, with 9 positions matching TRBD1. Losses at the gene ends were 5 bases for V and 0 bases for J; bases not matched to a gene: 16. Germline V gene sequence: CDR1 MDHEN, CDR2 SYDVKM. The CDR3 spans 19 residues. CDR3 bases: TGTGCCAGCAGTCCCACCACAGGGGGCCGTAGGACTACTAACTATGGCTACACCTTC. It encodes CASSPTTGGRRTTNYGYTF.

The chain recombines TRBV30 with TRBJ1-4; possibly TRBD1 for D (6 bases). The germline gives CDR1 GTSNPN, CDR2 SVGIG (reference sequence). V shed 4 bases and J shed 5 bases, with 14 bases lying between them. CDR3 length: 14 residues. The CDR3 DNA sequence: TGTGCCTGGACTGCGGACAGACGGAATGAAAAACTGTTTTTT. Amino acids: CAWTADRRNEKLFF.

V and J are TRBV2 and TRBJ2-2; TRBD1 matches at 7 bases. The CDR3 is made up of 16 amino acids. Trimming removed 6 bases from V and 3 bases from J; junction bases left unmatched: 10. CDR1 is SNHLY, CDR2 FYNNEI, per germline. CDR3 in DNA: TGTGCCAGCAGACTCGACAGGGCAGCGGACACCGGGGAGCTGTTTTTT. Its protein product is CASRLDRAADTGELFF.

V and J are TRBV7-9 and TRBJ2-2, with D possibly being TRBD2 (5 bases). Germline CDR1 SEHNR, CDR2 FQNEAQ (reference sequence). The V gene lost 3 bases and the J gene lost 3 bases, with 8 bases spanning the gap. The CDR3 loop spans 14 amino acids. The CDR3 DNA reads TGTGCCAGCAGCTTTGGGAGAGACACCGGGGAGCTGTTTTTT. It encodes CASSFGRDTGELFF.

The rearrangement uses TRBV7-2 and TRBJ1-3; D is undetermined. V was pared by 0 bases and J by 2 bases, with 8 bases between. Germline V gene lookup returns CDR1 SGHTA and CDR2 FQGNSA. The CDR3 sequence is 15 residues long. CDR3 region: CASSLAAGPGNTIYF. The CDR3 DNA follows: TGTGCCAGCAGCTTAGCTGCTGGGCCTGGAAACACCATATATTTT.

The gene calls are TRBV20-1 and TRBJ2-1; a possible D gene is TRBD2 (6 bases). The CDR3 length is 15 residues. Germline V gives CDR1 DFQATT, CDR2 SNEGSKA (reference sequence). V shed 3 bases and J shed 3 bases, with 15 bases lying between them. The DNA of the CDR3 is TGCAGTGCTAGTGACCTCGGGACTTACTACAATGAGCAGTTCTTC. Translation: CSASDLGTYYNEQFF.

Only a few counts were recorded for this clone. This sequence joins TRBV28 and TRBJ1-5; D remains ambiguous. Per the germline V gene, CDR1 is MDHEN and CDR2 is SYDVKM. There are 15 residues in the CDR3. V lost 6 bases and J lost 3, with 15 bases in between. The CDR3 nucleotides are TGTGCCAGCAGCCAACCTCCAGGTATCAATCAGCCCCAGCATTTT. Translation gives CASSQPPGINQPQHF.

The V gene is TRBV9, the J gene TRBJ2-3; D not resolved. The CDR3 is 15 residues long. Germline values: CDR1 SGDLS, CDR2 YYNGEE. Deletions cut 0 bases from V and 0 bases from J, with 8 bases between. The CDR3 DNA is TGTGCCAGCAGCGTAGGTAGTGCTAGCACAGATACGCAGTATTTT. The encoded protein is CASSVGSASTDTQYF.

The V gene is TRBV28, the J gene TRBJ1-1; a weak D match, TRBD1 (6 bases). Per germline, CDR1 MDHEN and CDR2 SYDVKM. Trimming stripped 5 bases from V and 3 bases from J, with 16 bases between. The CDR3 extends over 15 amino acids. The CDR3 here is CASSQPGAADTEAFF. DNA of the CDR3: TGTGCCAGCAGTCAACCAGGGGCGGCGGACACTGAAGCTTTCTTT.

CDR3 protein: CASRAGQNTGELFF. The CDR3 region has the DNA TGTGCCAGCAGAGCGGGACAGAACACCGGGGAGCTGTTTTTT. The chain recombines TRBV6-6 with TRBJ2-2, with D perhaps matching TRBD2 (7 bases). Germline V CDR1 and CDR2: MNHNY, SVGAGI (reference sequence). This CDR3 is built from 14 residues. The V and J ends lost 6 bases and 1 base respectively, with 9 bases between them.

This rearrangement joins TRBV7-8 to TRBJ1-2; no reliable D call. The CDR3 loop spans 15 amino acids. Trimming left V 5 bases short and J 7 bases short, with 20 bases between. Germline V CDR1 and CDR2: SGHVS, FQNEAQ. CDR3 sequence reads: CASSPRRGRSLGYTF. The CDR3, as DNA: TGTGCCAGCAGCCCCCGCCGGGGAAGGTCCCTTGGCTACACCTTC.

CDR3 residues: CASSNLPSGRTTGELFF. In nucleotides, the CDR3 is TGTGCCAGCAGTAACCTACCTAGCGGGAGAACCACCGGGGAGCTGTTTTTT. This sequence joins TRBV6-2 or TRBV6-3 and TRBJ2-2; 10 nucleotides agree with TRBD2. Germline V gene lookup returns CDR1 MNHEY and CDR2 SVGEGT. The CDR3 is 17 residues long. V was pared by 5 bases and J by 4 bases, with 10 bases of the junction left unmatched.

The chain recombines TRBV29-1 with TRBJ2-4; 7 positions match TRBD2. V trimming: 2 bases; J trimming: 1 base; junction bases outside the gene matches: 5. Per germline, CDR1 SQVTM and CDR2 ANQGSEA. This CDR3 has 15 residues. The CDR3 spells CSVEQGGTAKNIQYF. The CDR3 nucleotides read TGCAGCGTTGAACAGGGAGGGACGGCCAAAAACATTCAGTACTTC.

The chain links TRBV19 to TRBJ1-2, with TRBD1 matching 7 bases. CDR1 is LNHDA, CDR2 SQIVND, per germline (reference sequence). V lost 5 bases, J lost 1 base, and 7 bases stayed unmatched. The CDR3 length is 15 residues. In DNA form, the CDR3 reads TGTGCCAGTAGTTCCCGACAGGGCGGTAACTATGGCTACACCTTC. This gives the protein CASSSRQGGNYGYTF.

The chain carries TRBV15 and TRBJ2-2; D is uncertain. CDR1 is LNHNV and CDR2 is YYDKDF in the germline V gene (reference sequence). CDR3 length equals 13 residues. Trimming left V 5 bases short and J 1 base short, with 5 bases between. This CDR3 is CATSSRNTGELFF. DNA for the CDR3: TGTGCCACCAGCTCTAGGAACACCGGGGAGCTGTTTTTT.

This clone was seen just once. The V call is TRBV3-1 (or the pseudogene TRBV3-2), the J call TRBJ2-7; no clear D. The CDR3 is 13 amino acids. With 2 bases removed from V and 5 bases from J, the gap between germline ends came to 10 bases. In germline, CDR1 is LGHDT, CDR2 YNNKEL (reference sequence). The DNA for the CDR3 is TGTGCCAGCAGCCAACCCGGAGTCGACGAGCAGTACTTC. Residues: CASSQPGVDEQYF.

This chain connects TRBV19 to TRBJ2-5; TRBD1 matches at 8 bases. Germline lookup yields CDR1 LNHDA and CDR2 SQIVND (reference sequence). J gave up 5 bases and V 3 bases, and 8 bases lay outside the gene matches. The CDR3 has 15 residues. As DNA, the CDR3 is TGTGCCAGTAGTATTCCTCGGACAGGGCGGGAGACCCAGTACTTC. Its translation is CASSIPRTGRETQYF.

The V call is TRBV28, the J call TRBJ1-4; the D is unclear. This CDR3 spans 15 amino acids. Trimming took off 4 bases at V and 0 bases at J, with 9 bases between the two ends. Germline V CDR1 and CDR2: MDHEN, SYDVKM. The CDR3 nucleotides read TGTGCCAGCAGTTCCCGACTTGCAACTAATGAAAAACTGTTTTTT. Translating it yields CASSSRLATNEKLFF.

This clone showed up just once. V is TRBV6-6 and J is TRBJ2-7, with a tentative D call TRBD1 (6 bases). The CDR3 has 12 amino acids. CDR1 MNHNY and CDR2 SVGAGI come from the germline V gene (reference sequence). Trimming pared 8 bases from V and 5 bases from J, leaving 13 bases between. The CDR3 nucleotides read TGTGCCAGCGAGGACAGTAGGGACGAGCAGTACTTC. Its protein product is CASEDSRDEQYF.

The genes are TRBV5-5 and TRBJ1-2; the D is unclear. Trimming stripped 5 bases from V and 1 base from J, with 12 bases between. Germline lookup yields CDR1 SGHKS and CDR2 YYEKEE (reference sequence). CDR3 size: 14 residues. Written as DNA, the CDR3 is TGTGCCAGCAGGCCAGGAAGTATTAACTATGGCTACACCTTC. Protein: CASRPGSINYGYTF.

The chain carries TRBV6-2 or TRBV6-3 and TRBJ1-2; weak D call: TRBD1 (5 bases). Germline lookup yields CDR1 MNHEY and CDR2 SVGEGT. Trimming took 4 bases from V and 1 from J, leaving 16 bases between them. The CDR3 totals 16 residues. The CDR3 sequence is CASSSTQAGVNYGYTF. The CDR3 region has the DNA TGTGCCAGCAGTTCTACACAGGCTGGGGTTAACTATGGCTACACCTTC.

The chain has TRBV7-6 and TRBJ2-3; tentatively, D is TRBD1 (6 bases). V lost 5 bases, J lost 1 base, and 13 bases lay in between. Germline CDR1 SGHVS, CDR2 FNYEAQ. The CDR3 is 15 residues long. CDR3 in amino acids: CASSTRQVGTDTQYF. In nucleotides, the CDR3 is TGTGCCAGCAGCACCAGACAGGTGGGCACAGATACGCAGTATTTT.